This paragraph covers one T cell receptor (beta chain) sequence. These data are taken from a study of blood T cell repertoires in COVID-19. About the study: Acute and convalescent COVID-19 specimens originated in the United States, Italy and Spain. T cells, B-cell-depleted T cells, or PBMCs provided the cDNA or gDNA that served as material.

This CDR3 has 14 residues. Germline V gene sequence: CDR1 SGHDN, CDR2 FVKESK. V gave up 4 bases and J gave up 2 bases, with 12 bases separating them. In the original workflow: Estimation of nucleated cell counts was performed using reference gene primer amplification. Clones were sequenced by immunoSEQ multiplex PCR, and TCRdb holds only the in-frame ones, with some missing. V, J and clone size derive from that table, while D and trimming were established from the DNA sequence. The profile shows about 240,000 clones, about 80% of them singletons. This TCR came from a woman at least 80 years old with acute or convalescent COVID-19. The sample consisted of peripheral blood. V and J are TRBV14 and TRBJ2-7; D is possibly TRBD2 (5 bases). Written as DNA, the CDR3 is TGTGCCAGCAGCCTTTACGGGGTGACCTACGAGCAGTACTTC. Encoded protein: CASSLYGVTYEQYF.